Below, 3 T cell receptor beta chains from the same sample are listed, as sequenced in a study of T cell responses to AZD1222 COVID-19 vaccine. Sequencing used immunoSEQ multiplex PCR; TCRdb keeps in-frame clones, though not all of them. Among under 170,000 clones, 80% to 95% were seen once, and the ten largest hold approximately 3.4%. Sequencing used peripheral blood, obtained 28 days after the second AZD1222 dose. These receptors were obtained from an adult who received the AZD1222 COVID-19 vaccine.

V and J are TRBV27 and TRBJ2-7; 10 positions agree with TRBD2. V trimming: 3 bases; J trimming: 7 bases; junction bases outside the gene matches: 9. Germline CDR1 MNHEY, CDR2 SMNVEV (reference sequence). This CDR3 is built from 15 residues. CDR3 in DNA: TGTGCCAGCAGTTTTCAGCTAGCGGGAGTGAGGGAGCAGTACTTC. Translation gives CASSFQLAGVREQYF.

J is TRBJ1-2 and V is TRBV9; tentative D call: TRBD1 (6 bases). Germline CDR1 and CDR2: SGDLS and YYNGEE. This CDR3 has 14 residues. V dropped 10 bases and J dropped 4 bases, with 20 bases sitting between them. CDR3 in amino acids: CAGGPITRPYGYTF. Here the CDR3 DNA reads TGTGCCGGGGGGCCGATAACACGCCCCTATGGCTACACCTTC.

The chain carries TRBV5-1 and TRBJ1-1; D call uncertain. The germline V gene encodes CDR1 SGHRS and CDR2 YFSETQ. This CDR3 contains 11 residues. V gave up 0 bases and J gave up 7 bases, with 4 bases separating them. The CDR3 DNA sequence: TGCGCCAGCAGCTTGGCGGGTGAAGCTTTCTTT. Translated: CASSLAGEAFF.